These T cell receptor beta chains were read from a single sample in a study of blood T cell repertoires in COVID-19. Profiling relied on immunoSEQ multiplex PCR, and the TCRdb table lists in-frame clones only, not all of them. The data hold 110,000 to 150,000 clones, with around 80% observed a single time. Material: peripheral blood. These TCRs come from a man in his sixties with acute or convalescent COVID-19. The CDR3 runs from the conserved cysteine through the conserved F or W. Each record gives: D gene, J gene, clone size, V gene, CDR3 protein, CDR3 DNA. The D gene is left open where the match is weak. Where a row states a size, it is once, few, many or the class of an expanded clone; other rows omit it.

d_call: .
j_call: TRBJ1-5
clone_size: .
v_call: TRBV23-1
cdr3_aa: CARAHVRQGGRYSNQPQHF
cdr3_nt: TGCGCCAGAGCGCATGTCAGGCAGGGAGGTAGGTATAGCAATCAGCCCCAGCATTTT

d_call: TRBD1
j_call: TRBJ2-3
clone_size: .
v_call: TRBV9
cdr3_aa: CASSAPGGAGTDTQYF
cdr3_nt: TGTGCCAGCAGCGCCCCAGGGGGCGCCGGCACAGATACGCAGTATTTT

d_call: .
j_call: TRBJ2-7
clone_size: .
v_call: TRBV6-5
cdr3_aa: CASSYSPPGTYEQYF
cdr3_nt: TGTGCCAGCAGTTACTCGCCACCGGGAACCTACGAGCAGTACTTC

d_call: .
j_call: TRBJ2-5
clone_size: .
v_call: TRBV5-1
cdr3_aa: CASSNGRETQYF
cdr3_nt: TGCGCCAGCAGCAACGGGAGAGAGACCCAGTACTTC

d_call: TRBD1
j_call: TRBJ1-1
clone_size: .
v_call: TRBV28
cdr3_aa: CASSSTGARGGF
cdr3_nt: TGTGCCAGCAGTTCCACAGGGGCCAGGGGAGGCTTT

d_call: TRBD2
j_call: TRBJ2-2
clone_size: .
v_call: TRBV19
cdr3_aa: CAGGLAGAGTGELFF
cdr3_nt: TGTGCCGGGGGACTAGCGGGAGCGGGCACCGGGGAGCTGTTTTTT

d_call: TRBD2
j_call: TRBJ2-1
clone_size: .
v_call: TRBV7-3
cdr3_aa: CASSLAASGPFGYEQFF
cdr3_nt: TGTGCCAGCAGCTTAGCGGCTAGCGGGCCCTTCGGGTATGAGCAGTTCTTC

d_call: TRBD1
j_call: TRBJ2-5
clone_size: .
v_call: TRBV2
cdr3_aa: CASSESPGTGTQETQYF
cdr3_nt: TGTGCCAGCAGTGAATCTCCCGGGACAGGGACCCAAGAGACCCAGTACTTC

d_call: .
j_call: TRBJ2-5
clone_size: .
v_call: TRBV28
cdr3_aa: CASRGGAFQETQYF
cdr3_nt: TGTGCCAGCAGGGGGGGGGCCTTCCAAGAGACCCAGTACTTC

d_call: TRBD2
j_call: TRBJ2-5
clone_size: .
v_call: TRBV6-5
cdr3_aa: CASSPSGRAETQYF
cdr3_nt: TGTGCCAGCAGTCCCAGCGGGAGAGCCGAGACCCAGTACTTC

d_call: .
j_call: TRBJ2-2
clone_size: .
v_call: TRBV11-2
cdr3_aa: CASSLAWSIGELFF
cdr3_nt: TGTGCCAGCAGCTTAGCCTGGTCTATCGGGGAGCTGTTTTTT

d_call: .
j_call: TRBJ1-5
clone_size: .
v_call: TRBV28
cdr3_aa: CASSFGGGLNQPQHF
cdr3_nt: TGTGCCAGCAGTTTTGGCGGGGGCCTGAATCAGCCCCAGCATTTT

d_call: TRBD1
j_call: TRBJ1-2
clone_size: .
v_call: TRBV7-2
cdr3_aa: CASSLDRGPYGYTF
cdr3_nt: TGTGCCAGCAGCCTAGACAGGGGGCCCTATGGCTACACCTTC

d_call: .
j_call: TRBJ2-7
clone_size: .
v_call: TRBV4-1
cdr3_aa: CASSQDRVLSEQYF
cdr3_nt: TGCGCCAGCAGCCAAGACAGGGTTCTCTCCGAGCAGTACTTC

d_call: TRBD1
j_call: TRBJ1-4
clone_size: .
v_call: TRBV2
cdr3_aa: CASRRTGSNEKLFF
cdr3_nt: TGTGCCAGCAGAAGGACAGGGTCTAATGAAAAACTGTTTTTT

d_call: .
j_call: TRBJ2-7
clone_size: .
v_call: TRBV4-1
cdr3_aa: CASSQDRRGYEQYF
cdr3_nt: TGCGCCAGCAGCCAAGATCGACGGGGATACGAGCAGTACTTC

d_call: .
j_call: TRBJ2-1
clone_size: .
v_call: TRBV12-3/TRBV12-4
cdr3_aa: CASSLGHNEQFF
cdr3_nt: TGTGCCAGCAGTTTGGGCCACAATGAGCAGTTCTTC

d_call: .
j_call: TRBJ2-3
clone_size: .
v_call: TRBV7-8
cdr3_aa: CASSSNGGTQYF
cdr3_nt: TGTGCCAGCAGCTCAAACGGGGGTACGCAGTATTTT

d_call: .
j_call: TRBJ1-5
clone_size: .
v_call: TRBV6-5
cdr3_aa: CASSDISNQPQHF
cdr3_nt: TGTGCCAGCAGCGACATTAGCAATCAGCCCCAGCATTTT

d_call: TRBD2
j_call: TRBJ2-7
clone_size: once
v_call: TRBV3-1/TRBV3-2
cdr3_aa: CASSPTSGSIGYEQYF
cdr3_nt: TGTGCCAGCAGTCCGACTAGCGGGAGTATCGGGTACGAGCAGTACTTC

d_call: TRBD1
j_call: TRBJ2-5
clone_size: .
v_call: TRBV5-1
cdr3_aa: CASSPDRGETQYF
cdr3_nt: TGCGCCAGCAGCCCTGACAGGGGAGAGACCCAGTACTTC

d_call: .
j_call: TRBJ1-2
clone_size: .
v_call: TRBV9
cdr3_aa: CASSVGEGESSGYTF
cdr3_nt: TGTGCCAGCAGCGTAGGAGAAGGGGAATCAAGTGGCTACACCTTC

d_call: .
j_call: TRBJ1-2
clone_size: .
v_call: TRBV6-2/TRBV6-3
cdr3_aa: CASSPERGSYYGYTF
cdr3_nt: TGTGCCAGCAGTCCCGAAAGGGGCTCGTACTATGGCTACACCTTC

d_call: .
j_call: TRBJ1-2
clone_size: .
v_call: TRBV19
cdr3_aa: CASSIEGVYGYTF
cdr3_nt: TGTGCCAGTAGTATAGAAGGAGTCTATGGCTACACCTTC

d_call: TRBD1
j_call: TRBJ1-4
clone_size: .
v_call: TRBV30
cdr3_aa: CAGRDRSNEKLFF
cdr3_nt: TGTGCCGGCCGGGACAGGTCTAATGAAAAACTGTTTTTT

d_call: .
j_call: TRBJ1-1
clone_size: .
v_call: TRBV30
cdr3_aa: CAWSLGGTEAFF
cdr3_nt: TGTGCCTGGAGCTTGGGGGGCACTGAAGCTTTCTTT

d_call: .
j_call: TRBJ1-2
clone_size: few
v_call: TRBV20-1
cdr3_aa: CSATTAYGYTF
cdr3_nt: TGCAGTGCTACAACAGCCTATGGCTACACCTTC

d_call: TRBD2
j_call: TRBJ2-7
clone_size: .
v_call: TRBV28
cdr3_aa: CASSLPRGGREPEQYF
cdr3_nt: TGTGCCAGCAGTTTACCGCGGGGGGGGAGGGAACCCGAGCAGTACTTC

d_call: .
j_call: TRBJ2-2
clone_size: few
v_call: TRBV27
cdr3_aa: CASSLLGGNTGELFF
cdr3_nt: TGTGCCAGCAGTTTATTAGGGGGAAACACCGGGGAGCTGTTTTTT

d_call: .
j_call: TRBJ1-4
clone_size: .
v_call: TRBV6-6
cdr3_aa: CASSWTATNEKLFF
cdr3_nt: TGTGCCAGCAGCTGGACAGCAACTAATGAAAAACTGTTTTTT

d_call: TRBD2
j_call: TRBJ2-1
clone_size: .
v_call: TRBV6-4
cdr3_aa: CASSDSGGNEQFF
cdr3_nt: TGTGCCAGCAGTGACTCGGGGGGGAATGAGCAGTTCTTC

d_call: .
j_call: TRBJ1-1
clone_size: .
v_call: TRBV7-9
cdr3_aa: CASSLAGQRGTEAFF
cdr3_nt: TGTGCCAGCAGCTTAGCAGGGCAAAGGGGCACTGAAGCTTTCTTT

d_call: TRBD2
j_call: TRBJ2-7
clone_size: .
v_call: TRBV19
cdr3_aa: CASSISASGSYEQYF
cdr3_nt: TGTGCCAGTAGTATTTCCGCTAGCGGGAGCTACGAGCAGTACTTC

d_call: .
j_call: TRBJ2-1
clone_size: .
v_call: TRBV7-2
cdr3_aa: CASSPQSAGPVEQFF
cdr3_nt: TGTGCCAGCAGCCCCCAATCTGCGGGCCCCGTCGAGCAGTTCTTC

d_call: .
j_call: TRBJ1-2
clone_size: .
v_call: TRBV4-2
cdr3_aa: CASSRPGEEGYGYTF
cdr3_nt: TGTGCCAGCAGCCGCCCCGGGGAGGAGGGCTATGGCTACACCTTC

d_call: .
j_call: TRBJ2-5
clone_size: .
v_call: TRBV19
cdr3_aa: CAAGGTQGRETQYF
cdr3_nt: TGTGCTGCAGGTGGCACCCAGGGGAGAGAGACCCAGTACTTC

d_call: .
j_call: TRBJ2-2
clone_size: .
v_call: TRBV5-1
cdr3_aa: CASSLRSPVSGELFF
cdr3_nt: TGCGCCAGCAGCTTGCGGTCTCCTGTGAGCGGGGAGCTGTTTTTT

d_call: TRBD2
j_call: TRBJ2-1
clone_size: .
v_call: TRBV6-5
cdr3_aa: CASSYGREVNNEQFF
cdr3_nt: TGTGCCAGCAGTTACGGGCGGGAGGTCAACAATGAGCAGTTCTTC

d_call: TRBD1
j_call: TRBJ1-1
clone_size: .
v_call: TRBV7-2
cdr3_aa: CASSPPGQGGAFF
cdr3_nt: TGTGCCAGCAGCCCTCCGGGACAGGGAGGAGCTTTCTTT

d_call: TRBD1
j_call: TRBJ1-1
clone_size: .
v_call: TRBV11-2
cdr3_aa: CASSSQGGKTEAFF
cdr3_nt: TGTGCCAGCAGCTCCCAAGGGGGCAAGACTGAAGCTTTCTTT

d_call: TRBD1
j_call: TRBJ2-7
clone_size: .
v_call: TRBV5-1
cdr3_aa: CASSLDPTGVGEQYF
cdr3_nt: TGCGCCAGCAGCTTGGATCCGACAGGGGTTGGGGAGCAGTACTTC

d_call: .
j_call: TRBJ2-7
clone_size: .
v_call: TRBV28
cdr3_aa: CASSSTTYEQYF
cdr3_nt: TGTGCCAGCAGTTCCACTACCTACGAGCAGTACTTC